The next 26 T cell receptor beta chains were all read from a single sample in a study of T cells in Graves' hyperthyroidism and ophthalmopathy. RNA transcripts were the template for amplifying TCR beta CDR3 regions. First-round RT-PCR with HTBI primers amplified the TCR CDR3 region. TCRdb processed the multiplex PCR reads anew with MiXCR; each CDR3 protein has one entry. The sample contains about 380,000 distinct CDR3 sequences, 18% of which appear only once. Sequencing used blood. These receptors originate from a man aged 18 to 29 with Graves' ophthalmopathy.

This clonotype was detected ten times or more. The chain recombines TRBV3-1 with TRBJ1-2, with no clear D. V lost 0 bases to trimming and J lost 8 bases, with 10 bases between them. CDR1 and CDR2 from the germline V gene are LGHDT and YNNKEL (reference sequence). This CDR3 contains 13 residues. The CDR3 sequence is CASSQDRGRGYTF. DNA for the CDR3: TGTGCCAGCAGCCAAGATCGGGGTAGGGGCTACACCTTC. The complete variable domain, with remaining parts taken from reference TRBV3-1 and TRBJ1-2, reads DTAVSQTPKYLVTQMGNDKSIKCEQNLGHDTMYWYKQDSKKFLKIMFSYNNKELIINETVPNRFSPKSPDKAHLNLHINSLELGDSAVYFCASSQDRGRGYTFGSGTRLTVV.

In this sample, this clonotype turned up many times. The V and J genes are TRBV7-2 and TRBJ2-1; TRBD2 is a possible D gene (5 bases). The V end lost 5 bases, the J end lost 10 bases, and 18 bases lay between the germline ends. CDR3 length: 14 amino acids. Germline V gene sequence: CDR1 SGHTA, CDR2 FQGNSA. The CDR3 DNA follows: TGTGCCAGCAGCGAGCGGCAGGACGCCTGGGAGCAGTTCTTC. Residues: CASSERQDAWEQFF.

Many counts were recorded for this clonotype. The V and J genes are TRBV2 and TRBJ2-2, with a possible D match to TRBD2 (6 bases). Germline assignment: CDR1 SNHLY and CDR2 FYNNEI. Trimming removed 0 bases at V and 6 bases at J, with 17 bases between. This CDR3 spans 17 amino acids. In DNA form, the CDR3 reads TGTGCCAGCAGTGAAGCGCTTCCGGGGGTCGGACCCGGGGAGCTGTTTTTT. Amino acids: CASSEALPGVGPGELFF.

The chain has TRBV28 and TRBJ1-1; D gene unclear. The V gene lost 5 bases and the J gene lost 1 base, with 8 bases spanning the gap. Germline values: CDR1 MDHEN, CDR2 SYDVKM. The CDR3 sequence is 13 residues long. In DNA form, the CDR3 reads TGTGCCAGCAGTACCCCGGAGAACACTGAAGCTTTCTTT. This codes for CASSTPENTEAFF.

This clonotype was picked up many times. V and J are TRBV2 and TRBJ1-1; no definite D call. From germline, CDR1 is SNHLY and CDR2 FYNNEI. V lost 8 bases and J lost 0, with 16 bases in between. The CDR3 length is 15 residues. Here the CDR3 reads CASGEGFPMNTEAFF. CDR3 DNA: TGTGCCAGCGGGGAGGGCTTTCCCATGAACACTGAAGCTTTCTTT.

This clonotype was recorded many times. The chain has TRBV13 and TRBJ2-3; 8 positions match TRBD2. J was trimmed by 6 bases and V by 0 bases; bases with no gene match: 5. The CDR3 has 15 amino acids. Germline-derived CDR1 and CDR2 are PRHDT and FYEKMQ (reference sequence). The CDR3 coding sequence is TGTGCCAGCAGCTTAGGCCGGGAGGGGTTCGATACGCAGTATTTT. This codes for CASSLGREGFDTQYF.

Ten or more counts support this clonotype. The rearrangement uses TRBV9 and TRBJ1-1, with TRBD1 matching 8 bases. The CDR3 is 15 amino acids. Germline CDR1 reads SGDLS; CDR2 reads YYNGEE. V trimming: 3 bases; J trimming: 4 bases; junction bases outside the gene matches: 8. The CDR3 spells CASSDGQGGTTEAFF. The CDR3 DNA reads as TGTGCCAGCAGCGATGGACAGGGAGGGACCACTGAAGCTTTCTTT.

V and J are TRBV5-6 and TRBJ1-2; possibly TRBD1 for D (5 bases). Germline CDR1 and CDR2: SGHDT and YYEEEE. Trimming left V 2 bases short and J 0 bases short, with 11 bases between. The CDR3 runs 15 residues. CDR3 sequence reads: CASSFRDLANYGYTF. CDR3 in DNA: TGTGCCAGCAGCTTCCGGGACCTCGCTAACTATGGCTACACCTTC.

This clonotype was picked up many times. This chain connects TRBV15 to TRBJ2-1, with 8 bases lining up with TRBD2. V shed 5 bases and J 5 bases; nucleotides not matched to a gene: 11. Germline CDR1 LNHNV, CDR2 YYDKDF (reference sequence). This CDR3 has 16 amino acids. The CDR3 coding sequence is TGTGCCACCAGCCGGGGGGGCCAGGGGATCCACAATGAGCAGTTCTTC. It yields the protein CATSRGGQGIHNEQFF.

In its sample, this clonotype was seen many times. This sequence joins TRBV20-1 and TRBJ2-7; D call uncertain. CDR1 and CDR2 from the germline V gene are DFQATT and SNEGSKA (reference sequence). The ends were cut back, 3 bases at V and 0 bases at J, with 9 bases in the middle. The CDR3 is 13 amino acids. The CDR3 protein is CSASRQASYEQYF. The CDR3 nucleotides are TGCAGTGCTAGTAGGCAGGCCTCCTACGAGCAGTACTTC.

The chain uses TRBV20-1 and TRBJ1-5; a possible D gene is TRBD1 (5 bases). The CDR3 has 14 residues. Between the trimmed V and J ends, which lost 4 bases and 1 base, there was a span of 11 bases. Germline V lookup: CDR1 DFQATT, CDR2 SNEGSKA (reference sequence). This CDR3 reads CSAIRAGSNQPQHF. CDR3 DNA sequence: TGCAGTGCTATTCGGGCAGGGAGCAATCAGCCCCAGCATTTT.

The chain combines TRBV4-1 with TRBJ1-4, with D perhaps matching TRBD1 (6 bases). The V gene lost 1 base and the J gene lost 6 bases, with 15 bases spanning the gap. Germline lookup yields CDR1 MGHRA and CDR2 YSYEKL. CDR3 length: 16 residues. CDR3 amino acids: CASSQVSFGGDEKLFF. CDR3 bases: TGCGCCAGCAGCCAAGTATCTTTCGGGGGCGATGAAAAACTGTTTTTT.

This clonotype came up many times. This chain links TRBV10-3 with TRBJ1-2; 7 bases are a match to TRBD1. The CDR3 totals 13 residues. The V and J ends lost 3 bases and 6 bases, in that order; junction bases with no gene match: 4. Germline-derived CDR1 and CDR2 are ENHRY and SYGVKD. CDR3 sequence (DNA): TGTGCCATCAGTGATGGGACAGCCGATGGCTACACCTTC. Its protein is CAISDGTADGYTF.

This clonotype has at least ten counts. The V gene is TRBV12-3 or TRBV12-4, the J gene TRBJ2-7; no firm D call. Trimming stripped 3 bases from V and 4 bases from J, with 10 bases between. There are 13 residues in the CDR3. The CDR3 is CASSFGPIYEQYF. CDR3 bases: TGTGCCAGCAGTTTCGGACCAATATACGAGCAGTACTTC.

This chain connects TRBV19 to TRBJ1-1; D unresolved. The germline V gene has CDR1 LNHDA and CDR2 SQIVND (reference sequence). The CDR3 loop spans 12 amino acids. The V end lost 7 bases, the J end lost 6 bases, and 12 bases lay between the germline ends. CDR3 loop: CASTDTGPEAFF. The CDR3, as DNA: TGTGCCAGTACCGACACTGGCCCTGAAGCTTTCTTT. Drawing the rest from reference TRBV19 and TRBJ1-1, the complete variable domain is DGGITQSPKYLFRKEGQNVTLSCEQNLNHDAMYWYRQDPGQGLRLIYYSQIVNDFQKGDIAEGYSVSREKKESFPLTVTSAQKNPTAFYLCASTDTGPEAFFGQGTRLTVV.

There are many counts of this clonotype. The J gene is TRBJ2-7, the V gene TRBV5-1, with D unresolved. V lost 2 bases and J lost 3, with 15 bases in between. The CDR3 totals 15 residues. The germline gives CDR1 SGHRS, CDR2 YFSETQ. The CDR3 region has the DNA TGCGCCAGCAGCTTAGATTGGTCTAAAATCTACGAGCAGTACTTC. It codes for CASSLDWSKIYEQYF.

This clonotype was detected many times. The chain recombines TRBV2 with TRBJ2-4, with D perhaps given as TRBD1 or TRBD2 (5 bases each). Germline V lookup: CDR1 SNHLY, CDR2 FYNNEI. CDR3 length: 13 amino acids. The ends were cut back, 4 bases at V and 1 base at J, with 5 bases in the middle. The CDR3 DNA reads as TGTGCCAGCAGTGGGGGGGCCAAAAACATTCAGTACTTC. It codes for CASSGGAKNIQYF.

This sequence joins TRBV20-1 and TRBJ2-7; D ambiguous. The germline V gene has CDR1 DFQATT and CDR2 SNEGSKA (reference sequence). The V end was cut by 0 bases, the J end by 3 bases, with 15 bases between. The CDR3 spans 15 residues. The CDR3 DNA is TGCAGTGCTAGAGATACGGCGACCCCCTACTACGAGCAGTACTTC. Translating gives CSARDTATPYYEQYF.

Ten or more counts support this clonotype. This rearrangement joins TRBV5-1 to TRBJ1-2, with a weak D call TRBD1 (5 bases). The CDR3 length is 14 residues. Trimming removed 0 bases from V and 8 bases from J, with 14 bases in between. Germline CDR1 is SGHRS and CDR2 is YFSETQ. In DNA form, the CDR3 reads TGCGCCAGCAGCTTGGACCTGGGACCGGTCGGCTACACCTTC. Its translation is CASSLDLGPVGYTF.

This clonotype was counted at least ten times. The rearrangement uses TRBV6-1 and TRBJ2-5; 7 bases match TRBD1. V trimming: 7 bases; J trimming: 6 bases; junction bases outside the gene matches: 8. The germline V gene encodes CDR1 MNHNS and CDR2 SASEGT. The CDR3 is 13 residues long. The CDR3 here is CASTRQGTKTQYF. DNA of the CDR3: TGTGCCAGCACACGACAGGGAACGAAGACCCAGTACTTC.

The CDR3 loop reads CSARSSQTGGSYGYTF. DNA for the CDR3: TGCAGTGCTAGAAGTTCTCAGACAGGGGGCAGCTATGGCTACACCTTC. This chain links TRBV20-1 with TRBJ1-2; 10 bases line up with TRBD1. Trimming at V came to 2 bases and at J to 4 bases, leaving 10 bases not matched to a gene. Germline assignment: CDR1 DFQATT and CDR2 SNEGSKA (reference sequence). This CDR3 spans 16 amino acids.

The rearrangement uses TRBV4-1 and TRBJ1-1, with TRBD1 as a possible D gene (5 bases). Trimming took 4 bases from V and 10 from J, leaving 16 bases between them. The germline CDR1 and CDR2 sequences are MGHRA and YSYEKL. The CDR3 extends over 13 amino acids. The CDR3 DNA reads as TGCGCCAGCAGCCCCCCGGGGGAAAGGGGAGCTTTCTTT. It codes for CASSPPGERGAFF.

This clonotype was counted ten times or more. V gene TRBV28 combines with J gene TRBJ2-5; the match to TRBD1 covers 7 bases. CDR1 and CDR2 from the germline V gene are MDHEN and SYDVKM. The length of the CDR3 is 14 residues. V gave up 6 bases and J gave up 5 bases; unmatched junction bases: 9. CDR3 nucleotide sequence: TGTGCCAGCAGCAGGGGGAAAGGGGAGGAGACCCAGTACTTC. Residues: CASSRGKGEETQYF.

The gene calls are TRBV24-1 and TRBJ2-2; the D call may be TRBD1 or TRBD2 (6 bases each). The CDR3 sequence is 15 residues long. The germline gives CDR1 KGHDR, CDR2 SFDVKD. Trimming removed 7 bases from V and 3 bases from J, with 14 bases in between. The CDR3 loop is CATSLLGGDTGELFF. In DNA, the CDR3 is TGTGCCACCAGCCTACTGGGGGGCGACACCGGGGAGCTGTTTTTT.

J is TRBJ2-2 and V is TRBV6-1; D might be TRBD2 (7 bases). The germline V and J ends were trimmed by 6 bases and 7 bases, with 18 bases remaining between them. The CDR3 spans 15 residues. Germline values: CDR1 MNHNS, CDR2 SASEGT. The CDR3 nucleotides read TGTGCCAGCAGCAACGACGGGGGGCGCGGCGGGGAGCTGTTTTTT. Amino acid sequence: CASSNDGGRGGELFF.

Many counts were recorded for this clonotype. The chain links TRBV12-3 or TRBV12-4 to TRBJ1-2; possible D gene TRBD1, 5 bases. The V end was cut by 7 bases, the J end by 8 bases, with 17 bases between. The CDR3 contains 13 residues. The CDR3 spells CASNPTGGLGYTF. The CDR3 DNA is TGTGCCAGCAACCCAACCGGGGGGTTGGGCTACACCTTC.